This is a list of T cell receptor beta chains from one sample in a study of T cell responses to AZD1222 COVID-19 vaccine. Here immunoSEQ multiplex PCR was the method, and the copy in TCRdb shows in-frame clones only, minus some. This table has under 150,000 clones, around 90% appearing once. The sequenced sample was peripheral blood, obtained on day 0 of AZD1222 vaccination. All receptors derive from an adult in good health. CDR3s include the opening cysteine and the closing phenylalanine or tryptophan. The order of the fields is J gene, V gene, D gene, clone size, CDR3 DNA, CDR3 protein. The D gene is left open where the match is weak. The size field is filled for only some rows; it gives once, few, many or a size class.

TRBJ1-1 TRBV15 NA NA TGTGCCACCCAAATAGAGGAGTTCACTGAAGCTTTCTTT CATQIEEFTEAFF
TRBJ2-1 TRBV24-1 TRBD2 NA TGTGCCACCAGTGACCATCTAGCGGGGGCCTACAATGAGCAGTTCTTC CATSDHLAGAYNEQFF
TRBJ1-2 TRBV24-1 NA NA TGTGCCACCAGTGGTGACAAAAACTATGGCTACACCTTC CATSGDKNYGYTF
TRBJ1-1 TRBV6-5 NA NA TGTGCCAGCAGTTACTCTGTGGGCGGCACTGAAGCTTTCTTT CASSYSVGGTEAFF
TRBJ2-5 TRBV7-2 NA NA TGTGCCAGCAGCTTAGAACCCAAAGGGACCCAGTACTTC CASSLEPKGTQYF
TRBJ2-1 TRBV5-1 TRBD1 once TGCGCCAGCACCCCAGGACAGGTGGTAGGTAATGAGCAGTTCTTC CASTPGQVVGNEQFF
TRBJ2-7 TRBV3-1/TRBV3-2 TRBD1 NA TGTGCCAGCAGCCAAACCGGGACAGGGGAGAAATACGAGCAGTACTTC CASSQTGTGEKYEQYF
TRBJ1-1 TRBV12-2 NA NA TGTGCAAGTCGCTTAGGCCCTCCCTTTGAGGGGAGGAACACTGAAGCTTTCTTT CASRLGPPFEGRNTEAFF
TRBJ1-1 TRBV19 NA NA TGTGCCAGTAGTATAGATTCTGGAACTGAAGCTTTCTTT CASSIDSGTEAFF
TRBJ2-1 TRBV2 TRBD1 few TGTGCCAGCAGGGCCCACAGGGACAGGAACAATGAGCAGTTCTTC CASRAHRDRNNEQFF
TRBJ2-7 TRBV6-5 NA NA TGTGCCACTGCTACTGATCTCTACGAGCAGTACTTC CATATDLYEQYF
TRBJ1-5 TRBV6-6 NA NA TGTGCCAGCAGCTACCGCGACAGGACTTATCAGCCCCAGCATTTT CASSYRDRTYQPQHF
TRBJ1-6 TRBV5-1 NA NA TGCGCCAGCGCGCTGGAGGGCTCCTATAATTCACCCCTCCACTTT CASALEGSYNSPLHF
TRBJ1-5 TRBV6-5 NA NA TGTGCCAGCAGTTATGGGGGGGTTGCTAGCAATCAGCCCCAGCATTTT CASSYGGVASNQPQHF
TRBJ1-1 TRBV3-1/TRBV3-2 NA NA TGTGCCTCTTCGGGGGGATCCGAAGCTTTCTTT CASSGGSEAFF
TRBJ2-7 TRBV20-1 NA NA TGCAGTGCTAGTGAATCTGGGGGAGTCCCTTCCTACGAGCAGTACTTC CSASESGGVPSYEQYF
TRBJ2-5 TRBV19 TRBD1 NA TGTGCCAGTAGTTCCTACAGGGGAAAAGAGACCCAGTACTTC CASSSYRGKETQYF
TRBJ1-3 TRBV12-3/TRBV12-4 NA NA TGTGCCAGCACTACTTTCTCTGGAAACACCATATATTTT CASTTFSGNTIYF
TRBJ1-1 TRBV2 TRBD1 NA TGTGCCAGCCAAGGGGGCACCGGTTCAGGTAACACTGAAGCTTTCTTT CASQGGTGSGNTEAFF
TRBJ1-5 TRBV7-8 TRBD1 NA TGTGCCAGCACCGGAGGGACAGCCTTAGGGCCCCAGCATTTT CASTGGTALGPQHF
TRBJ2-1 TRBV28 TRBD2 NA TGTGCCAGCAGTTTACTAGCGGGAGTCGACTACAATGAGCAGTTCTTC CASSLLAGVDYNEQFF
TRBJ1-1 TRBV12-5 NA NA TGTGCTAGTGGTTTGAGGGGCACTGAAGCTTTCTTT CASGLRGTEAFF
TRBJ2-4 TRBV4-1 NA NA TGCGCCAGCAGCCAAGACTTCCAGACATTAGCCAAAAACATTCAGTACTTC CASSQDFQTLAKNIQYF
TRBJ2-7 TRBV24-1 NA once TGTGCCACCAGTGGACTGAGGACCTACGAGCAGTACTTC CATSGLRTYEQYF
TRBJ1-3 TRBV28 NA NA TGTGCCAGCATAGGAATCGAAGGAAACACCATATATTTT CASIGIEGNTIYF
TRBJ1-2 TRBV10-3 NA NA TGTGCCATCAGGACAACACAGGACTATGGCTACACCTTC CAIRTTQDYGYTF
TRBJ2-1 TRBV7-3 TRBD2 NA TGTGCCAGCAGCTTAGTACTAGCGGGATCCAATGAGCAGTTCTTC CASSLVLAGSNEQFF
TRBJ2-7 TRBV6-6 NA NA TGTGCCAGCAGCCTGCCCCAACGGGAGAAATACGAGCAGTACTTC CASSLPQREKYEQYF
TRBJ1-2 TRBV7-9 NA NA TGTGCCAGCAGCTTAGCGCCCCGATATGGGAACTATGGCTACACCTTC CASSLAPRYGNYGYTF
TRBJ1-4 TRBV7-2 NA NA TGTGCCAGCAGCTTACGCGCGACTCAAAAACTGTTTTTT CASSLRATQKLFF
TRBJ2-3 TRBV5-4 TRBD1 NA TGTGCCAGCAGCCAAGCGAACAGGGGATCAGATACGCAGTATTTT CASSQANRGSDTQYF
TRBJ2-7 TRBV3-1/TRBV3-2 TRBD2 few TGTGCCAGCAGCCCGCGACTAGCGGGAGTAGCCTCCGAGCAGTACTTC CASSPRLAGVASEQYF
TRBJ1-6 TRBV4-1 NA NA TGCGCCAGCAGCCTTGAGTCACCGGAGAATTCACCCCTCCACTTT CASSLESPENSPLHF
TRBJ2-2 TRBV10-3 NA NA TGTGCCATCATTCGGGACGTGGGGGGCACCGGGGAGCTGTTTTTT CAIIRDVGGTGELFF
TRBJ2-7 TRBV5-5 NA NA TGTGCCAGCAGCTTGCGCGATTCGAGCTCCTACGAGCAGTACTTC CASSLRDSSSYEQYF
TRBJ1-2 TRBV12-3/TRBV12-4 NA NA TGTGCCAGCAGTTCTTCTAACTATGGCTACACCTTC CASSSSNYGYTF
TRBJ1-5 TRBV12-3/TRBV12-4 NA NA TGTGCCAGTAAGATCGGGGGCCCTCAGCCCCAGCATTTT CASKIGGPQPQHF
TRBJ2-2 TRBV19 TRBD2 NA TGTGCCAGTAGTGGGACTAGCGGGAGATCCGGGGAGCTGTTTTTT CASSGTSGRSGELFF
TRBJ2-7 TRBV27 NA NA TGTGCCAGCAGAAGCCCCTACGAGCAGTACTTC CASRSPYEQYF
TRBJ2-1 TRBV19 NA NA TGTGCCAGTAGTATTGGCGGTCCCTACAATGAGCAGTTCTTC CASSIGGPYNEQFF
TRBJ2-5 TRBV19 TRBD1 NA TGTGCCAGTAGTCTTCGACAGGGGTCAGTTGAGACCCAGTACTTC CASSLRQGSVETQYF
TRBJ1-1 TRBV9 NA NA TGTGCCAGCAGCGGCGGGGGGAAGGGGGCTTTCTTT CASSGGGKGAFF
TRBJ1-1 TRBV5-1 NA NA TGCGCCAGCAGCTTGGACCCCTCGGGTAGGTTAGCTTTCTTT CASSLDPSGRLAFF
TRBJ1-1 TRBV6-5 NA NA TGTGCCAGCAGTTACCCCCCGACGGGCACTGAAGCTTTCTTT CASSYPPTGTEAFF
TRBJ2-1 TRBV6-4 NA NA TGTGCCAGCAGTGATGGGGAGAGGGGTGAGCAGTTCTTC CASSDGERGEQFF
TRBJ1-1 TRBV19 TRBD1 once TGTGCCAGTACGGGGGCGGAGGGGGCTAACACTGAAGCTTTCTTT CASTGAEGANTEAFF
TRBJ2-1 TRBV6-6 NA NA TGTGCCAGCAGCCGACCGAAAAATGAGCAGTTCTTC CASSRPKNEQFF
TRBJ2-7 TRBV5-1 NA NA TGCGCCAGCAGCCGGGAGACAGGGATGTGGTACGAGCAGTACTTC CASSRETGMWYEQYF
TRBJ1-2 TRBV3-1/TRBV3-2 NA NA TGTGCCAGCAGCCAATTAAGGGGAACGGGGTACGGCTACACCTTC CASSQLRGTGYGYTF
TRBJ2-3 TRBV7-2 NA NA TGTGCCAGCAGCCCCTATCAAACAGATACGCAGTATTTT CASSPYQTDTQYF
TRBJ1-5 TRBV19 NA NA TGTGCCAGTAGCTATGTCCCAGGGACCAGACAGCCCCAGCATTTT CASSYVPGTRQPQHF
TRBJ2-7 TRBV5-8 NA NA TGTGCCAGCAGCTTGTTGGGGCGGAACGCCTACGAGCAGTACTTC CASSLLGRNAYEQYF